A single sample is the source of the 20 T cell receptor beta chains below, sequenced in a study of blood T cell repertoires in COVID-19. Clones were read by immunoSEQ multiplex PCR, and TCRdb kept only the in-frame ones, dropping some. The table lists more than 200,000 clones, nearly 90% of them singletons, with 3% in the top ten. Sequencing was done on a sample of peripheral blood. These receptors were obtained from a man aged 18 to 30 with active or convalescent COVID-19.

The V gene is TRBV18, the J gene TRBJ1-1, with D tentatively TRBD1 (5 bases). The CDR3 sequence is 13 residues long. V lost 6 bases and J lost 0, with 8 bases in between. CDR1 is KGHSH, CDR2 LQKENI, per germline. The CDR3, as DNA: TGTGCCAGCTCCTCGGACATGAACACTGAAGCTTTCTTT. Its translation: CASSSDMNTEAFF.

The V call is TRBV3-1 (or the pseudogene TRBV3-2), the J call TRBJ2-7; 8 bases are a match to TRBD1. Germline V gene lookup returns CDR1 LGHDT and CDR2 YNNKEL (reference sequence). The junction had 12 bases not matched to a gene; V was cut back by 0 bases and J by 5 bases. This CDR3 is built from 17 residues. The CDR3 reads CASSQEFRDRGSHEQYF. CDR3 nucleotide sequence: TGTGCCAGCAGCCAAGAGTTCAGAGACAGGGGTTCCCACGAGCAGTACTTC.

V gene TRBV7-2 combines with J gene TRBJ2-2; possible D gene TRBD2, 5 bases. This CDR3 region has 16 residues. V gave up 4 bases and J gave up 8 bases, with 20 bases separating them. CDR1 is SGHTA and CDR2 is FQGNSA in the germline V gene. The CDR3 region is CASSSADRTRAGELFF. CDR3 nucleotides: TGTGCCAGCAGCTCAGCCGATAGAACGCGGGCGGGGGAGCTGTTTTTT.

The chain uses TRBV10-3 and TRBJ2-3; D possibly corresponds to TRBD2 (5 bases). CDR3 size: 17 residues. Germline CDR1 and CDR2: ENHRY and SYGVKD. The V end was cut by 2 bases, the J end by 2 bases, with 17 bases between. The CDR3 reads CAISEATSGYFTDTQYF. CDR3 coding DNA: TGTGCCATCAGTGAGGCGACGAGCGGCTATTTCACAGATACGCAGTATTTT.

The V and J genes are TRBV6-6 and TRBJ2-1; 11 positions match TRBD1. The CDR3 has 15 residues. V was clipped by 4 bases and J by 8 bases; unmatched bases: 7. CDR1 and CDR2 from the germline V gene are MNHNY and SVGAGI (reference sequence). CDR3 nucleotides: TGTGCCAGCAGTTCCGGACAGGGGGCATGGGATGAGCAGTTCTTC. Its translation is CASSSGQGAWDEQFF.

The CDR3 bases are TGCGCCAGCAGCTTAGTCCCGGACACTGAAGCTTTCTTT. It specifies CASSLVPDTEAFF. V gene TRBV5-1 combines with J gene TRBJ1-1; no clear D. Germline values: CDR1 SGHRS, CDR2 YFSETQ. Trimming shortened V by 2 bases and J by 3 bases, and 8 bases separated the two germline ends. This CDR3 is built from 13 residues.

This sequence joins TRBV29-1 and TRBJ1-1; 10 bases fit TRBD1. CDR1 is SQVTM, CDR2 ANQGSEA, per germline. V lost 4 bases, J lost 5 bases, and 13 bases stayed unmatched. The CDR3 consists of 16 residues. Here the CDR3 DNA reads TGCAGCGTTGCAGGGGACAGGGGACGGGCGGAGACTGAAGCTTTCTTT. As protein: CSVAGDRGRAETEAFF.

Only one count was recorded for this clone. The CDR3: CASSLGQSHTEAFF. The CDR3 nucleotides are TGTGCCAGCAGCCTCGGACAGAGTCACACTGAAGCTTTCTTT. V usage is TRBV28 and J usage is TRBJ1-1, with a possible D match to TRBD1 (6 bases). The CDR3 contains 14 residues. V lost 6 bases, J lost 3 bases, and 14 bases lay in between. CDR1 MDHEN and CDR2 SYDVKM come from the germline V gene.

The V call is TRBV5-5, the J call TRBJ1-1; 8 bases agree with TRBD1. The J segment lost 3 bases and the V segment lost 3 bases, leaving 4 bases of the junction unmatched. The CDR3 sequence is 14 residues long. Per germline, CDR1 SGHKS and CDR2 YYEKEE (reference sequence). The chain's CDR3 is CASSSYRGDTEAFF. In nucleotides, the CDR3 is TGTGCCAGCAGCTCCTACAGGGGGGACACTGAAGCTTTCTTT.

The chain joins TRBV9 to TRBJ1-5; 7 nucleotides agree with TRBD1. Unmatched junction bases numbered 7, after V lost 3 bases and J lost 7 bases. CDR1 and CDR2 from the germline V gene are SGDLS and YYNGEE. The CDR3 is 14 residues long. In DNA, the CDR3 is TGTGCCAGCAGCGCCGGGGACAGCCGACAGCCCCAGCATTTT. This encodes CASSAGDSRQPQHF.

This chain connects TRBV9 to TRBJ1-2; D remains ambiguous. The CDR3 consists of 15 residues. V lost 3 bases and J 4 bases, leaving 16 bases between the germline ends. CDR1 is SGDLS and CDR2 is YYNGEE in the germline V gene. In nucleotides, the CDR3 is TGTGCCAGCAGCGCAGCATCGGGTCTAGGCTATGGCTACACCTTC. It specifies CASSAASGLGYGYTF.

This chain uses TRBV19 with TRBJ2-2; a possible D gene is TRBD1 (5 bases). The CDR3 totals 15 residues. Germline V gene data show CDR1 as LNHDA and CDR2 as SQIVND (reference sequence). V was trimmed by 3 bases and J by 1 base, leaving 9 bases between them. CDR3 in DNA: TGTGCCAGTAGTATTTCTGACAGGAACACCGGGGAGCTGTTTTTT. It yields the protein CASSISDRNTGELFF.

The J gene is TRBJ2-1, the V gene TRBV18; TRBD1 matches at 10 bases. Germline lookup yields CDR1 KGHSH and CDR2 LQKENI. The V gene end was trimmed by 6 bases and the J gene end by 3 bases; junction bases not matched to a gene: 5. The CDR3 runs to 15 residues. CDR3 sequence reads: CASSPGQGIYNEQFF. CDR3 nucleotide sequence: TGTGCCAGCTCGCCGGGACAGGGGATCTACAATGAGCAGTTCTTC.

The rearrangement joins TRBV5-1 to TRBJ2-1; TRBD1 is a possible D gene (6 bases). Per the germline V gene, CDR1 is SGHRS and CDR2 is YFSETQ. The CDR3 runs 14 residues. V lost 0 bases and J lost 7, with 11 bases in between. DNA for the CDR3: TGCGCCAGCAGCTTGGCAGGGACATTAAATGAGCAGTTCTTC. Translating it yields CASSLAGTLNEQFF.

V is TRBV9 and J is TRBJ2-1, with TRBD2 matching 8 bases. CDR1 and CDR2 (germline): SGDLS, YYNGEE. V shed 4 bases and J 0 bases; nucleotides not matched to a gene: 15. The CDR3 loop spans 19 amino acids. The CDR3 sequence: CASSSPRGAGGFSYNEQFF. DNA for the CDR3: TGTGCCAGCAGCTCCCCCCGAGGGGCGGGGGGCTTCTCCTACAATGAGCAGTTCTTC.

V and J are TRBV19 and TRBJ1-5, with D possibly TRBD1 on 5 matching bases. The V gene lost 7 bases and the J gene lost 7 bases, with 23 bases spanning the gap. The CDR3 spans 16 residues. Germline V gives CDR1 LNHDA, CDR2 SQIVND (reference sequence). DNA of the CDR3: TGTGCCAGTAACCACGGCGGGGCAGTCTTCACCCAGCCCCAGCATTTT. Encoded protein: CASNHGGAVFTQPQHF.

The CDR3 loop is CASSLRRRGSSTDTQYF. CDR3 coding DNA: TGTGCCAGCAGTTTAAGGAGGCGGGGGTCTAGCACAGATACGCAGTATTTT. V is TRBV28 and J is TRBJ2-3; TRBD2 matches at 7 bases. The length of the CDR3 is 17 residues. J gave up 0 bases and V 2 bases, and 8 bases lay outside the gene matches. CDR1 is MDHEN, CDR2 SYDVKM, per germline.

The V call is TRBV5-1, the J call TRBJ1-2; the match to TRBD1 covers 8 bases. The germline CDR1 and CDR2 sequences are SGHRS and YFSETQ. CDR3 length: 14 residues. Trimming at V came to 7 bases and at J to 2 bases, leaving 7 bases not matched to a gene. CDR3: CASGRQGMNYGYTF. CDR3 bases: TGCGCCAGCGGACGACAGGGGATGAACTATGGCTACACCTTC. Filled out from reference TRBV5-1 and TRBJ1-2, the complete variable domain reads KAGVTQTPRYLIKTRGQQVTLSCSPISGHRSVSWYQQTPGQGLQFLFEYFSETQRNKGNFPGRFSGRQFSNSRSEMNVSTLELGDSALYLCASGRQGMNYGYTFGSGTRLTVV.

This clone was seen just once. This chain joins TRBV30 and TRBJ1-2; TRBD1 agrees at 7 bases. CDR3 length: 14 residues. The germline gives CDR1 GTSNPN, CDR2 SVGIG (reference sequence). Losses at the gene ends were 5 bases for V and 4 bases for J; bases not matched to a gene: 10. CDR3 sequence (DNA): TGTGCCTGGGCCTCAGGGGGGAGACGCTATGGCTACACCTTC. Amino acids: CAWASGGRRYGYTF.

The chain links TRBV7-2 to TRBJ2-3; 11 positions agree with TRBD2. This CDR3 has 14 amino acids. CDR1 is SGHTA, CDR2 FQGNSA, per germline. With 5 bases clipped from V and 5 bases from J, the junction kept 3 bases outside the gene matches. CDR3 amino acids: CASSGGTSGDTQYF. Here the CDR3 DNA reads TGTGCCAGCAGCGGGGGGACTAGCGGAGATACGCAGTATTTT.